This T cell receptor beta chain was captured by sequencing in a study of T cells in Graves' hyperthyroidism and ophthalmopathy (dated by TCRdb to the late 2010s). Notes on the research overall: Peripheral blood was collected at initial diagnosis, before any treatment. A discovery cohort of about a hundred patients, about 40 with Graves' ophthalmopathy and 55 to 60 with stable Graves' hyperthyroidism, was used to find distinguishing TCR V-J signatures. Prospective prediction of ophthalmopathy was tested in an independent validation cohort consisting of fewer than 20 hyperthyroidism patients and 15 to 17 patients who later progressed to ophthalmopathy. The 90 to 100 discovery patients were randomly split 7:3 into training and test sets. In several Graves' hyperthyroidism patients, the study also compared T-cell repertoires from thyroid tissue with T-cell repertoires from blood. Once sampling was done, hyperthyroidism patients were given methimazole at a starting dose of 30 mg daily, whereas ophthalmopathy patients were given high-dose intravenous methylprednisolone. According to the paper, TCR Vbeta CDR3 sequencing was carried out on 135 peripheral blood samples, which came from 40 to 45 ophthalmopathy, roughly 75 hyperthyroidism and roughly 17 progressor patients. The paper as a whole reports these results and caveats: In validation, the model predicted progression to ophthalmopathy a median of roughly 6.1 months before onset, with about 70% sensitivity and 72.22% specificity. Sample size was not statistically predetermined, and blinding of investigators to group allocation was not performed. In cross-validation, a model built on a 13 V-J signature told ophthalmopathy apart from stable hyperthyroidism with 85% to 90% sensitivity and about 81% specificity, and in testing the same model reached 80%/75%. Most expanded thyroid clonotypes (frequency above 0.001) were also detected in blood, suggesting blood repertoires may reflect thyroid immune responses.

Worth noting for this clonotype: Its specific antigen is unknown. Within one base of it there is no much larger clone, and no base qualities were kept.

The hyperthyroidism patients were between 18 and 65 years old and newly diagnosed, with a disease duration of less than 2 months. Any patient with an uncontrolled infection, another autoimmune disease, pregnancy or lactation was excluded. Diagnoses relied on clinical symptoms, serum thyroxine and TRAb, thyroid ultrasound and orbital computed tomography. Blood from progressor patients was collected at the time of first diagnosis with hyperthyroidism, before any ophthalmopathy symptoms had appeared. PBMCs were isolated from more than 8 ml of fresh peripheral blood by Ficoll-Paque density gradient centrifugation. Progressor patients were initially diagnosed with Graves' hyperthyroidism and developed ophthalmopathy during follow-up. Total RNA was extracted with Trizol reagent, and quality was checked on an Agilent 2100 Bioanalyzer. The TCR beta CDR3 regions were amplified from RNA transcripts. The first round of RT-PCR for the TCR CDR3 was performed with the HTBI primer set and the Qiagen OneStep RT-PCR kit. A second multiplex PCR round built the libraries, followed by size selection and purification. Paired-end sequencing of the libraries was performed with 100 bp reads on an Illumina HiSeq2000. Regarding the original processing steps: Raw data were processed with SOAPnuke, discarding reads with adapters, uncalled bases, mean Phred below 15, or no exact constant-primer or identifier match. High-quality paired reads were merged using COPE v1.2.5, and each unique nucleotide sequence was defined as a clonotype. MiTCR v1.1 was used to align clonotypes to the IMGT TRBV, TRBD and TRBJ reference segments. The analysis included only V-J combinations with a frequency above 0.0001, which together covered about 99% of the repertoires. A TCS score was defined as the ratio between F50 (clonal expansion) and ExV (chaos), using BLOSUM62-based TCRdist between CDR3 peptides within each V-J. Welch's t-statistics and random forest reduced roughly 530 V-J features to roughly 13, which were used in a naive Bayes classifier (R e1071). TCRdb reworked the public reads: Q25 trimming with fastp, MiXCR clone assembly, productive beta chains retained. Identical CDR3 proteins give one entry, which carries the most common genes and DNA. V and J calls and clone size were set by TCRdb, not the authors. This sample has 650,000 to 850,000 distinct CDR3 sequences in its table, and around 19% of those were observed once. Around 17% of the sample comes from the top ten.

Reading from cysteine to phenylalanine, the CDR3 counts 19 amino acids. Here the CDR3 DNA is all that survives: 57 bases in frame from base 1. Here V drops 0 bases and J drops 0 bases, and the junction holds 11 bases not matched to any gene. The CDR1 and CDR2 encoded by the germline V gene are MNHEY and SVGAGI. The sequence came from a woman aged 50 to 60 with Graves' hyperthyroidism that later progressed to Graves' ophthalmopathy. The sequenced material came from blood. The sequence is built from TRBV6-5 and TRBJ2-1, with TRBD2 identical over 7 junction bases. The CDR3: CASSYSYWASGSSYNEQFF. In nucleotides, the sequence is TGTGCCAGCAGTTACTCTTATTGGGCTAGCGGTAGCTCCTACAATGAGCAGTTCTTC.